Following are 2 T cell receptor beta chains from one sample sequenced in a study of blood T cell repertoires in COVID-19. Assay used: immunoSEQ multiplex PCR; TCRdb lists only in-frame clones, some missing. The sample yields about 85,000 clones, 88% seen once. The sequencing sample was made of peripheral blood. All receptors come from a woman of 80 years or more with acute or convalescent COVID-19.

J is TRBJ1-2 and V is TRBV5-1; D is perhaps TRBD1 (6 bases). This CDR3 spans 14 amino acids. Germline values: CDR1 SGHRS, CDR2 YFSETQ. The V end was cut by 3 bases, the J end by 4 bases, with 13 bases between. CDR3 region: CASSSGQPPYGYTF. CDR3 in DNA: TGCGCCAGCAGCTCGGGACAACCGCCCTATGGCTACACCTTC.

The CDR3 region is CASSQEAGQPQHF. CDR3 sequence (DNA): TGTGCCAGCAGCCAAGAAGCCGGTCAGCCCCAGCATTTT. The rearrangement uses TRBV4-2 and TRBJ1-5; D is unclear. CDR3 length: 13 residues. V lost 0 bases and J 6 bases, leaving 6 bases between the germline ends. Germline V CDR1 and CDR2: LGHNA, YNFKEQ.